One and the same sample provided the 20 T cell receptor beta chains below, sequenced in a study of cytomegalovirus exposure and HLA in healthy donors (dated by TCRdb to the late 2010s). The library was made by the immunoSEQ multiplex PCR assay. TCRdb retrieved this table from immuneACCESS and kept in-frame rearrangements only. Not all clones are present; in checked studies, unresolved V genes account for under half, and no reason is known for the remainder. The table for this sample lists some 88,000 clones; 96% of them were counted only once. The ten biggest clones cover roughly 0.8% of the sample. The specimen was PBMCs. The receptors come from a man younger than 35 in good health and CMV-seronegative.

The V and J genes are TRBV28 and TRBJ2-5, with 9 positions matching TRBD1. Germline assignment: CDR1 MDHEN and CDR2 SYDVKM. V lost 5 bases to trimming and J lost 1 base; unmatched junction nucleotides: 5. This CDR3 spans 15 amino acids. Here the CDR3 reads CASSEKTGGQETQYF. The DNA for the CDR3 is TGTGCCAGCAGTGAAAAGACAGGGGGCCAAGAGACCCAGTACTTC. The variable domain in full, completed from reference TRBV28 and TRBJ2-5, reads DVKVTQSSRYLVKRTGEKVFLECVQDMDHENMFWYRQDPGLGLRLIYFSYDVKMKEKGDIPEGYSVSREKKERFSLILESASTNQTSMYLCASSEKTGGQETQYFGPGTRLLVL.

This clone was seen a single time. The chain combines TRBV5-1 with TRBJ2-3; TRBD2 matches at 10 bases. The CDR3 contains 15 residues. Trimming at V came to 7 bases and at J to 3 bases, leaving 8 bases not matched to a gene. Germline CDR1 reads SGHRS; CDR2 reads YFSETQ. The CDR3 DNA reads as TGCGCCAGCGGGGCTAGCGGGAGTGGGACAGATACGCAGTATTTT. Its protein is CASGASGSGTDTQYF.

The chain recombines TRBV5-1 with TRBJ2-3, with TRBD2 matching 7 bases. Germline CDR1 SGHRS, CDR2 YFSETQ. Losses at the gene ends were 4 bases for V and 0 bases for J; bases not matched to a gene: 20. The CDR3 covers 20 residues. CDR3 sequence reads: CASSHGRGGRKSVSTDTQYF. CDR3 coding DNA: TGCGCCAGCAGCCATGGGAGGGGCGGGAGAAAGTCCGTGAGCACAGATACGCAGTATTTT.

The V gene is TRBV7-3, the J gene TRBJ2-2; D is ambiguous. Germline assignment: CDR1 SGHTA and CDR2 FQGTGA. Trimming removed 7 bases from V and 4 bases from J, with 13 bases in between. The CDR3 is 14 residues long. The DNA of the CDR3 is TGTGCCAGCACCCCGTTTAGGAGCACCGGGGAGCTGTTTTTT. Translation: CASTPFRSTGELFF.

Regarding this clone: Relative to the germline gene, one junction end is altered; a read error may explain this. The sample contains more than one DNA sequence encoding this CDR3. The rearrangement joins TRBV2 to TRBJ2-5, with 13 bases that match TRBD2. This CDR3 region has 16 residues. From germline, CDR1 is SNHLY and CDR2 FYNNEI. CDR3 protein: CASSKGTSGDQETQYF. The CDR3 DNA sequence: TGCGCCAGCAGCAAAGGGACTAGCGGGGATCAAGAGACCCAGTACTTC.

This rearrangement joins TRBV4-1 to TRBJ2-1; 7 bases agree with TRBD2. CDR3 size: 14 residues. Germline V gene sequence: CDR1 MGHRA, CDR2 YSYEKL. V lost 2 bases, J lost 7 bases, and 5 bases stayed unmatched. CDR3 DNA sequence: TGCGCCAGCAGCCAACTAGCGGAACTGAATGAGCAGTTCTTC. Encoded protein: CASSQLAELNEQFF.

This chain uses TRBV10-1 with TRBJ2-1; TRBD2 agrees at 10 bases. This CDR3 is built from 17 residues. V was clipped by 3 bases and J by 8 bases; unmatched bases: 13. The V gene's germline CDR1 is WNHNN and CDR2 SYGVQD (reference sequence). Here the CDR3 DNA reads TGCGCCAGCAGTGACCTCTGGGCGAGCGGGAGGGTCGATGAGCAGTTCTTC. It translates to CASSDLWASGRVDEQFF.

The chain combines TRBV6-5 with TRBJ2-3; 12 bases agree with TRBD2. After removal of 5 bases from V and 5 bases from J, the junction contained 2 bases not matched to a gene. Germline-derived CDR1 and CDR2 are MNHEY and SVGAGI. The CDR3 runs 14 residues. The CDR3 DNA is TGTGCCAGCAGTCTGGGACTAGCGGGAGATACGCAGTATTTT. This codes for CASSLGLAGDTQYF.

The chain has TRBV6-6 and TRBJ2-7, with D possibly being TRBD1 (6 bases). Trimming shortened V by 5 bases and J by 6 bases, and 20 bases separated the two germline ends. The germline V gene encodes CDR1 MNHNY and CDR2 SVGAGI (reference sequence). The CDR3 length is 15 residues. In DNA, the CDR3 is TGTGCCAGCAGTCAAAACCCGGGACACCCCATCGAGCAGTACTTC. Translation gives CASSQNPGHPIEQYF.

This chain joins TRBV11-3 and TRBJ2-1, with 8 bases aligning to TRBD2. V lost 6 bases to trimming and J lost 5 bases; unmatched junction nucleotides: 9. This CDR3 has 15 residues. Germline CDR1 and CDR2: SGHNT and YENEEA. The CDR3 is CASSLSGRSDNEQFF. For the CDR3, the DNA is TGTGCCAGCAGTTTGAGCGGGAGAAGCGACAATGAGCAGTTCTTC.

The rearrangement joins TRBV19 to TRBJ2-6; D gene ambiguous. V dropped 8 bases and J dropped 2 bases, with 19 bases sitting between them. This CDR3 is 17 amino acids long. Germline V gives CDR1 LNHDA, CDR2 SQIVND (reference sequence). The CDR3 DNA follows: TGTGCCAGTGTCATTGGTGCCCCTGGGCCTGGGGCCAACGTCCTGACTTTC. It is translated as CASVIGAPGPGANVLTF.

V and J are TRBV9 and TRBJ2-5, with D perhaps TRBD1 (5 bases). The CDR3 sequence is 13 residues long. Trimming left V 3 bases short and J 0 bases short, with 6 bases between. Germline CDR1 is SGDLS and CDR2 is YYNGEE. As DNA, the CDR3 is TGTGCCAGCAGCGCAGGGAACCAAGAGACCCAGTACTTC. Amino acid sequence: CASSAGNQETQYF.

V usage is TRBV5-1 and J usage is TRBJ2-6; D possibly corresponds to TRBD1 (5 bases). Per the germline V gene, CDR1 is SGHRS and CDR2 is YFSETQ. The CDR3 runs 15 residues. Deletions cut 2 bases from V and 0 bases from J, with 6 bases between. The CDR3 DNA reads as TGCGCCAGCAGCTTAGACAGCTCTGGGGCCAACGTCCTGACTTTC. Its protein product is CASSLDSSGANVLTF. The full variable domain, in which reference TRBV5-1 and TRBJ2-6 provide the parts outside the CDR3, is KAGVTQTPRYLIKTRGQQVTLSCSPISGHRSVSWYQQTPGQGLQFLFEYFSETQRNKGNFPGRFSGRQFSNSRSEMNVSTLELGDSALYLCASSLDSSGANVLTFGAGSRLTVL.

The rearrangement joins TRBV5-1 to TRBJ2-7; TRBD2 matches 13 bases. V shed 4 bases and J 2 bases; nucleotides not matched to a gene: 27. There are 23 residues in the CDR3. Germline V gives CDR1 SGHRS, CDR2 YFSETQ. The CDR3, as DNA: TGCGCCAGCAGCAAGTCCTCGGACAGCCGAACAACTAGCGGGAGGGCCTGGACCTACGAGCAGTACGTC. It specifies CASSKSSDSRTTSGRAWTYEQYV.

The CDR3 nucleotides read TGCGCCAGCAGCTTGGGCGGGGGTCGGTTGGCGACAGATACGCAGTATTTT. Its protein is CASSLGGGRLATDTQYF. This chain connects TRBV5-1 to TRBJ2-3; TRBD2 aligns across 7 bases. CDR3 length: 17 amino acids. Germline V gene sequence: CDR1 SGHRS, CDR2 YFSETQ. V gave up 0 bases and J gave up 3 bases; unmatched junction bases: 10.

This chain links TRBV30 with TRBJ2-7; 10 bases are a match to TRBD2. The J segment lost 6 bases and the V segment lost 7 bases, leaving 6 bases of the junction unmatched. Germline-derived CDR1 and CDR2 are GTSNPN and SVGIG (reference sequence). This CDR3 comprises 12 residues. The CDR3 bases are TGTGCCTCTAGCGGGAGATTTTCCGAGCAGTACTTC. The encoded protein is CASSGRFSEQYF.

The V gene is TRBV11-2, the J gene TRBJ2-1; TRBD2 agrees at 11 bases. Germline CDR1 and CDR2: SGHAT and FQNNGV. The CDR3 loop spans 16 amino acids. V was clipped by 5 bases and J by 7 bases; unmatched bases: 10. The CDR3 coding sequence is TGTGCCAGCAGCCCCGTGACTAGCGGGGCCAGAAATGAGCAGTTCTTC. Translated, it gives CASSPVTSGARNEQFF.

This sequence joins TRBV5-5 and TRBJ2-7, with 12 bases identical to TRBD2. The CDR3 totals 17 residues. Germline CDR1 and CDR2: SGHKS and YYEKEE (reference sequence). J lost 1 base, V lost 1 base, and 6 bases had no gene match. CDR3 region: CASSLTPGLAGSYEQYV. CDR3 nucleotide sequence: TGTGCCAGCAGCTTGACTCCGGGACTAGCGGGTTCCTACGAGCAGTACGTC.

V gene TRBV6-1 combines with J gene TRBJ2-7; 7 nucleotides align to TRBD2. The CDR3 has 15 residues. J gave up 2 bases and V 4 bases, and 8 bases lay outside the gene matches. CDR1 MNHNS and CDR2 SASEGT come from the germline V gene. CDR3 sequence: CASSVFGGGPYEQYV. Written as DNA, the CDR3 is TGTGCCAGCAGTGTATTTGGGGGGGGACCCTACGAGCAGTACGTC.

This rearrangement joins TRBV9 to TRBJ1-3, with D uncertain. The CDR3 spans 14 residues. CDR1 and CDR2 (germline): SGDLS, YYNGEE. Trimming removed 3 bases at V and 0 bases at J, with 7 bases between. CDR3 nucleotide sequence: TGTGCCAGCAGCGAGAGCATCTCTGGAAACACCATATATTTT. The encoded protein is CASSESISGNTIYF.